The 7 T cell receptor beta chains reported below all come from one sample, sequenced in a study of blood T cell repertoires in COVID-19. Data came from immunoSEQ multiplex PCR; TCRdb stores just in-frame clones and leaves some out. The sample holds a few hundred thousand clones, approximately 86% seen once. The material sequenced was peripheral blood. The receptors were sampled from a woman aged 18-30 years with acute or convalescent COVID-19.

The rearrangement links TRBV2 to TRBJ1-4; 10 bases fit TRBD1. The CDR3 extends over 18 amino acids. Trimming at V came to 7 bases and at J to 0 bases, leaving 11 bases not matched to a gene. The germline gives CDR1 SNHLY, CDR2 FYNNEI. CDR3 loop: CASIDSPGTGATNEKLFF. CDR3 bases: TGTGCCAGCATTGATTCCCCCGGGACAGGGGCAACTAATGAAAAACTGTTTTTT.

DNA for the CDR3: TGTGCCAGCTCAGGCGACAGGGGAGGCCCCTACGAGCAGTACTTC. Its protein is CASSGDRGGPYEQYF. This chain uses TRBV18 with TRBJ2-7, with TRBD1 matching 8 bases. The CDR3 has 15 residues. The V segment lost 5 bases and the J segment 2 bases; nucleotides outside the gene matches: 8. Looked up from germline, CDR1 is KGHSH and CDR2 is LQKENI. Supplemented by reference TRBV18 and TRBJ2-7, the full variable domain reads NAGVMQNPRHLVRRRGQEARLRCSPMKGHSHVYWYRQLPEEGLKFMVYLQKENIIDESGMPKERFSAEFPKEGPSILRIQQVVRGDSAAYFCASSGDRGGPYEQYFGPGTRLTVT.

This clone was recorded a few times. This chain uses TRBV9 with TRBJ2-3; 10 bases line up with TRBD2. This CDR3 has 17 amino acids. Germline assignment: CDR1 SGDLS and CDR2 YYNGEE. J gave up 0 bases and V 3 bases, and 7 bases lay outside the gene matches. In DNA, the CDR3 is TGTGCCAGCAGCGCAGCTAGCGGGAGCCATAGCACAGATACGCAGTATTTT. Its protein product is CASSAASGSHSTDTQYF.

V usage is TRBV15 and J usage is TRBJ2-4; a possible D gene is TRBD1 (5 bases). CDR1 is LNHNV and CDR2 is YYDKDF in the germline V gene (reference sequence). The CDR3 length is 14 residues. The V and J ends lost 1 base and 6 bases respectively, with 10 bases between them. CDR3 nucleotides: TGTGCCACCAGCAGAGGGGGCTTATCAAACATTCAGTACTTC. Translation gives CATSRGGLSNIQYF.

The V and J genes are TRBV5-4 and TRBJ2-7; perhaps TRBD2 as D (6 bases). V shed 1 base and J shed 5 bases, with 16 bases lying between them. CDR3 length equals 15 residues. Germline V gene sequence: CDR1 SGHNT, CDR2 YYREEE (reference sequence). The CDR3 DNA follows: TGTGCCAGCAGCTTGTTAAAGGAGGGCCGTCACGAGCAGTACTTC. This encodes CASSLLKEGRHEQYF.

The rearrangement uses TRBV9 and TRBJ2-3, with D possibly being TRBD1 (5 bases). The CDR3 covers 14 residues. Trimming removed 4 bases from V and 4 bases from J, with 13 bases in between. Germline V lookup: CDR1 SGDLS, CDR2 YYNGEE. CDR3 nucleotide sequence: TGTGCCAGCAGCCCGCAGACAGTCCCAGATACGCAGTATTTT. This translates into CASSPQTVPDTQYF.

The V call is TRBV6-5, the J call TRBJ1-6; D possibly corresponds to TRBD1 (5 bases). CDR3 length: 14 residues. CDR1 and CDR2 from the germline V gene are MNHEY and SVGAGI. Trimming stripped 0 bases from V and 8 bases from J, with 8 bases between. CDR3 bases: TGTGCCAGCAGTTACTCCGCGGGGGATTCACCCCTCCACTTT. Protein: CASSYSAGDSPLHF.